These 24 T cell receptor beta chains share one sample of origin, sequenced in a study of blood T cells in healthy people across ages (dated by TCRdb to the mid-2010s). The library was obtained by 5' RACE. The data were produced on an Illumina HiSeq 2500. A second PCR of about 6 to 11 cycles was run with a J-beta primer mix and a sample-barcoded 5' primer. TCRdb handled the public reads itself, with Q25 trimming in fastp and clone calling in MiXCR, and kept productive beta chains. A single entry per CDR3 protein holds the most common genes and DNA from its merged rows. Within this sample are some 1.4 million distinct CDR3 sequences, with about 43% of them counted one time only. Under 8% of the sample belongs to the ten largest clones. Input material: blood. Every receptor here comes from a woman aged 18 to 35 in good health.

The V gene is TRBV20-1, the J gene TRBJ2-3, with TRBD2 identical over 7 bases. The CDR3 runs to 15 residues. The V gene's germline CDR1 is DFQATT and CDR2 SNEGSKA (reference sequence). The CDR3 region has the DNA TGCAGGGCGGAGAGCGGGGTTACTAGCACAGATACGCAGTATTTT. Translation gives CRAESGVTSTDTQYF.

This clonotype was detected a few times. V gene TRBV24-1 combines with J gene TRBJ1-2; 7 bases agree with TRBD1. The CDR3 length is 15 residues. The V gene's germline CDR1 is KGHDR and CDR2 SFDVKD. Trimming cost V 3 bases and J 3 bases; bases outside gene matches: 6. CDR3 coding DNA: TGTGCCACCAGTGATCCGACAGGGACCCACTATGGCTACACCTTC. As protein: CATSDPTGTHYGYTF.

This chain uses TRBV15 with TRBJ2-2; D is uncertain. Trimming pared 0 bases from V and 0 bases from J, leaving 8 bases between. The CDR3 consists of 16 residues. Per germline, CDR1 LNHNV and CDR2 YYDKDF (reference sequence). The CDR3 sequence is CATSRDRATNTGELFF. CDR3 DNA sequence: TGTGCCACCAGCAGAGATAGGGCTACGAACACCGGGGAGCTGTTTTTT. The complete variable domain, with remaining parts taken from reference TRBV15 and TRBJ2-2, reads DAMVIQNPRYQVTQFGKPVTLSCSQTLNHNVMYWYQQKSSQAPKLLFHYYDKDFNNEADTPDNFQSRRPNTSFCFLDIRSPGLGDTAMYLCATSRDRATNTGELFFGEGSRLTVL.

The sample holds a few counts of this clonotype. The chain recombines TRBV20-1 with TRBJ2-1; 9 positions match TRBD1. Germline values: CDR1 DFQATT, CDR2 SNEGSKA (reference sequence). This CDR3 comprises 16 residues. The ends lost 6 bases at V and 0 bases at J; junction bases unmatched: 9. CDR3 nucleotides: TGCAGTGCCTGGGACAGGGCGAGTAGCTCCTACAATGAGCAGTTCTTC. This sequence encodes CSAWDRASSSYNEQFF.

The CDR3 here is CSAGGGSSYEQYF. The CDR3 region has the DNA TGCAGTGCCGGAGGGGGGAGCTCCTACGAGCAGTACTTC. The chain is built from TRBV20-1 and TRBJ2-7, with D perhaps being TRBD1 or TRBD2 (6 bases each). Trimming left V 6 bases short and J 0 bases short, with 12 bases between. In germline, CDR1 is DFQATT, CDR2 SNEGSKA (reference sequence). This CDR3 is built from 13 residues.

The chain uses TRBV12-3 or TRBV12-4 and TRBJ1-1; TRBD1 matches 11 bases. The CDR3 contains 16 residues. The ends lost 4 bases at V and 4 bases at J; junction bases unmatched: 8. CDR3 sequence: CASSSTGTGGITEAFF. CDR3 sequence (DNA): TGTGCCAGCAGTTCGACCGGGACAGGGGGAATCACTGAAGCTTTCTTT.

The rearrangement links TRBV27 to TRBJ2-1; no clear D. Germline-derived CDR1 and CDR2 are MNHEY and SMNVEV (reference sequence). CDR3 size: 12 residues. The V end was cut by 10 bases, the J end by 7 bases, with 14 bases between. CDR3 DNA sequence: TGTGCCACCCGCCGCCTAGGGAATGAGCAGTTCTTC. Its protein is CATRRLGNEQFF.

This clonotype was seen a few times. The V call is TRBV20-1, the J call TRBJ1-2; 7 bases align to TRBD1. The CDR3 is 14 amino acids. J was trimmed by 8 bases and V by 5 bases; bases with no gene match: 14. Germline lookup yields CDR1 DFQATT and CDR2 SNEGSKA (reference sequence). DNA of the CDR3: TGCAGTGCTTCCTTAGGGGGCACAGGAAGCGGCTACACCTTC. Its protein product is CSASLGGTGSGYTF.

This rearrangement joins TRBV12-5 to TRBJ2-1, with D perhaps given as TRBD1 or TRBD2 (5 bases each). The CDR3 is 19 residues long. V was clipped by 1 base and J by 0 bases, with 19 bases between them. CDR1 is LGHNT, CDR2 FRNRAP, per germline. This chain's CDR3 is CASGLAPGTDSLSYNEQFF. The CDR3 DNA sequence: TGTGCTAGTGGTTTGGCCCCGGGGACCGACTCTCTCTCCTACAATGAGCAGTTCTTC.

V is TRBV7-2 and J is TRBJ2-6, with D hard to call. V shed 5 bases and J shed 0 bases, with 17 bases lying between them. The CDR3 has 18 amino acids. Germline CDR1 reads SGHTA; CDR2 reads FQGNSA. The CDR3 loop reads CASSPFGQPYSGANVLTF. The CDR3, as DNA: TGTGCCAGCAGCCCCTTCGGTCAACCGTACTCTGGGGCCAACGTCCTGACTTTC.

This sequence joins TRBV13 and TRBJ2-2; possibly TRBD1 for D (6 bases). CDR3 size: 16 residues. Germline V gene sequence: CDR1 PRHDT, CDR2 FYEKMQ (reference sequence). Trimming shortened V by 0 bases and J by 6 bases, and 14 bases separated the two germline ends. As DNA, the CDR3 is TGTGCCAGCAGCTTAGGGGGGGCCTCGGTCGCCGGGGAGCTGTTTTTT. Its protein is CASSLGGASVAGELFF.

This sequence joins TRBV4-1 and TRBJ2-1; 9 positions agree with TRBD2. Germline V lookup: CDR1 MGHRA, CDR2 YSYEKL. V shed 4 bases, J shed 7 bases, and the junction held 8 bases outside the gene matches. The CDR3 totals 15 residues. CDR3 in amino acids: CASSPGASGENEQFF. The CDR3 DNA reads TGCGCCAGCAGCCCGGGGGCTAGCGGGGAGAATGAGCAGTTCTTC.

This clonotype appeared a single time. V usage is TRBV29-1 and J usage is TRBJ2-1; the match to TRBD2 covers 9 bases. The trim removed 1 base at V and 5 bases at J, leaving 3 bases unmatched. The CDR3 covers 14 residues. Germline-derived CDR1 and CDR2 are SQVTM and ANQGSEA. In DNA form, the CDR3 reads TGCAGCGTTGAAGGCGGGGGGGGACACAATGAGCAGTTCTTC. Its protein product is CSVEGGGGHNEQFF.

The chain employs TRBV20-1 and TRBJ2-7, with a weak D call TRBD1 (5 bases). The V gene lost 5 bases and the J gene lost 5 bases, with 13 bases spanning the gap. Germline CDR1 reads DFQATT; CDR2 reads SNEGSKA (reference sequence). The CDR3 spans 12 residues. CDR3 region: CSAETRVNEQYF. The CDR3 coding sequence is TGCAGTGCTGAAACCAGGGTGAACGAGCAGTACTTC.

The chain is built from TRBV28 and TRBJ1-2; D might be TRBD1 (5 bases). The CDR3 length is 12 residues. Germline V gene data show CDR1 as MDHEN and CDR2 as SYDVKM. V was trimmed by 6 bases and J by 8 bases, leaving 13 bases between them. In DNA form, the CDR3 reads TGTGCCAGCAGCCCGACGGGACCGGGCTACACCTTC. Amino acid sequence: CASSPTGPGYTF.

The V and J genes are TRBV12-3 or TRBV12-4 and TRBJ1-6; 9 nucleotides match TRBD1. After removal of 5 bases from V and 1 base from J, the junction contained 9 bases not matched to a gene. The CDR3 spans 18 residues. CDR3 nucleotides: TGTGCCAGCAGTCCTGACAGGGGGGGTGCGTCCTATAATTCACCCCTCCACTTT. It encodes CASSPDRGGASYNSPLHF.

The V and J genes are TRBV3-1 and TRBJ2-1; possibly TRBD1 for D (5 bases). Deletions cut 7 bases from V and 6 bases from J, with 19 bases between. Germline CDR1 and CDR2: LGHDT and YNNKEL (reference sequence). The CDR3 sequence is 15 residues long. The CDR3 loop reads CASTPSPDRTNEQFF. The CDR3 nucleotides are TGTGCCAGCACCCCCTCACCCGACAGAACCAATGAGCAGTTCTTC.

This clonotype was seen only a few times. The chain couples TRBV20-1 to TRBJ2-7, with no clear D. Trimming removed 3 bases from V and 2 bases from J, with 11 bases in between. The CDR3 is made up of 13 amino acids. Germline values: CDR1 DFQATT, CDR2 SNEGSKA (reference sequence). The CDR3, as DNA: TGCAGTGCTAGTAATCCCCCAGCCTACGAGCAGTACTTC. Amino acids: CSASNPPAYEQYF.

The chain's CDR3 is CASTLGPEAFF. DNA for the CDR3: TGTGCCAGCACCCTCGGACCTGAGGCTTTCTTT. The V call is TRBV21-1, the J call TRBJ1-1. TRBV21-1 is assigned pseudogene status. This CDR3 is built from 11 residues.

This clonotype turned up a few times. This chain links TRBV25-1 with TRBJ2-7; possibly TRBD1 for D (5 bases). The CDR3 has 16 amino acids. The germline V gene has CDR1 MGHDK and CDR2 SYGVNS. Trimming left V 1 base short and J 0 bases short, with 13 bases between. This CDR3 is CASSEFDPGSSYEQYF. The CDR3 coding sequence is TGTGCCAGCAGTGAATTTGACCCAGGGTCCTCCTACGAGCAGTACTTC.

The chain carries TRBV3-1 and TRBJ1-4, with D perhaps TRBD1 (5 bases). Trimming shortened V by 2 bases and J by 8 bases, and 12 bases separated the two germline ends. This CDR3 is 14 amino acids long. CDR1 is LGHDT and CDR2 is YNNKEL in the germline V gene (reference sequence). The DNA of the CDR3 is TGTGCCAGCAGCCAACGTGGACAAGGGGAAAAACTGTTTTTT. It yields the protein CASSQRGQGEKLFF.

V is TRBV20-1 and J is TRBJ1-5, with D maybe TRBD1 (6 bases). From germline, CDR1 is DFQATT and CDR2 SNEGSKA (reference sequence). Trimming removed 4 bases from V and 4 bases from J, with 11 bases in between. The CDR3 has 13 amino acids. The CDR3 DNA is TGCAGTGCTATAAACCAGGGGAATCAGCCCCAGCATTTT. Its translation is CSAINQGNQPQHF.

This chain uses TRBV12-3 or TRBV12-4 with TRBJ2-7, with D perhaps given as TRBD1 or TRBD2 (6 bases each). The CDR3 loop spans 16 amino acids. Deletions cut 5 bases from V and 4 bases from J, with 21 bases between. Here the CDR3 DNA reads TGTGCCAGCAGTCCCGCGGTGGCAGGGGAGGCGTACGAGCAGTACTTC. This sequence encodes CASSPAVAGEAYEQYF.

Ten or more counts support this clonotype. The J gene is TRBJ1-4, the V gene TRBV29-1; tentative D call: TRBD1 (5 bases). The CDR3 sequence is 13 residues long. Germline CDR1 reads SQVTM; CDR2 reads ANQGSEA. Between the trimmed V and J ends, which lost 7 bases and 8 bases, there was a span of 17 bases. CDR3 loop: CSGAGALGEKLFF. The CDR3 DNA reads as TGCAGCGGGGCCGGGGCCTTGGGAGAAAAACTGTTTTTT.